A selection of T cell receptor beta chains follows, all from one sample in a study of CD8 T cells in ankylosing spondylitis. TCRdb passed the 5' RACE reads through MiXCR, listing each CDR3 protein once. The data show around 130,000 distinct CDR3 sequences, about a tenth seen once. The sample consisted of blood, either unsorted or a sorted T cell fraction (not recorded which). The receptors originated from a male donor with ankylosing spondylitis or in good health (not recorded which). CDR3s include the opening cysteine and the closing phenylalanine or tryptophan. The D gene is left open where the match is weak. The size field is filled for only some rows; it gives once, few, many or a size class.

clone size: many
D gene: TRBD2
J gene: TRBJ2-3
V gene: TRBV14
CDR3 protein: CASSRETSGRAKYF
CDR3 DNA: TGTGCCAGCAGCCGAGAAACTAGCGGGAGGGCCAAGTATTTT

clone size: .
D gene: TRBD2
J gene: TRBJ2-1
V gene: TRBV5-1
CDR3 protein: CASSLGSGTKYNEQFF
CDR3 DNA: TGCGCCAGCAGCTTGGGGAGCGGGACTAAATACAATGAGCAGTTCTTC

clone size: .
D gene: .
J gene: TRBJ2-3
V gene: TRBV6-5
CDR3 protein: CASSSPPGVGTDTQYF
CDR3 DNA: TGTGCCAGCAGTTCCCCTCCGGGAGTAGGCACAGATACGCAGTATTTT

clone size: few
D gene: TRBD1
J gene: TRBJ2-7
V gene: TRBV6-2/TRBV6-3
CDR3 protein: CASRSGTGVYEQYF
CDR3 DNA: TGTGCCAGCAGGTCCGGGACAGGGGTCTACGAGCAGTACTTC

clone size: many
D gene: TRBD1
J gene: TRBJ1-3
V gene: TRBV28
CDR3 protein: CASSPKRQGSGNTIYF
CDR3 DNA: TGTGCCAGCAGTCCAAAGCGACAGGGTTCTGGAAACACCATATATTTT

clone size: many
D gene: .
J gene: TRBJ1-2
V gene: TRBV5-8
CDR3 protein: CASSKGQGSYGYTF
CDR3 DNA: TGTGCCAGCAGCAAGGGGCAGGGGTCCTATGGTTACACCTTC

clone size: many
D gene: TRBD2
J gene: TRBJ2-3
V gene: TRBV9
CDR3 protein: CASSVLAGMTDTQYF
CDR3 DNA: TGTGCCAGCAGCGTATTAGCGGGGATGACAGATACGCAGTATTTT

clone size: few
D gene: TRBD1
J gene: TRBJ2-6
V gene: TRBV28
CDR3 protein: CASSGQGASGANVLTF
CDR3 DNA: TGTGCCAGCAGTGGACAGGGGGCGTCTGGGGCCAACGTCCTGACTTTC

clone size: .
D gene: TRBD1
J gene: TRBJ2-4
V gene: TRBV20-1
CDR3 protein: CCARQPLERTGINIQYF
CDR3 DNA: TGCTGTGCTAGACAGCCTTTGGAACGGACAGGCATAAACATTCAGTACTTC

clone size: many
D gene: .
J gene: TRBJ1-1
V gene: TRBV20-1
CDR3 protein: CSATRPAENTEAFF
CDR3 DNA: TGCAGTGCTACCAGGCCGGCGGAGAACACTGAAGCTTTCTTT

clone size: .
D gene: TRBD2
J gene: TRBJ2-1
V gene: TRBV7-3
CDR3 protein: CASSLRLAGLNEQFF
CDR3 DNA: TGTGCCAGCAGCTTACGGCTAGCGGGTCTCAATGAGCAGTTCTTC

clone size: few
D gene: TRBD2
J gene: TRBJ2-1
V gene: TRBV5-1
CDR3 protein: CASKSDSGIGDEQFF
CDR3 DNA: TGCGCCAGCAAGTCTGATAGCGGGATAGGGGATGAGCAGTTCTTC

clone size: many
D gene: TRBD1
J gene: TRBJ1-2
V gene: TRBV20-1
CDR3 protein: CSARGRQGNGYTF
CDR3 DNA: TGCAGTGCTAGAGGTCGACAGGGAAATGGCTACACCTTC

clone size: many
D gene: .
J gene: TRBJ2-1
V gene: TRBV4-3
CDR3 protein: CASSQELTRMDEQFF
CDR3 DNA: TGCGCCAGCAGCCAAGAACTGACTAGAATGGATGAGCAGTTCTTC

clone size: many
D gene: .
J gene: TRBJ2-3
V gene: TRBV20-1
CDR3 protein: CSARLITDTQYF
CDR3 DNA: TGCAGTGCCAGACTTATAACAGATACGCAGTATTTT

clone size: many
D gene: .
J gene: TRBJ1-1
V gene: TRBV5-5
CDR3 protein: CASSFSKGNTEAFF
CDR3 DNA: TGTGCCAGCAGCTTTTCCAAGGGTAACACTGAAGCTTTCTTT

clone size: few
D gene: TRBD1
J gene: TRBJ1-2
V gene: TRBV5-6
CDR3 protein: CASSSTGTAYGYTF
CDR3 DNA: TGTGCCAGCAGCTCCACCGGGACAGCGTATGGCTACACCTTC

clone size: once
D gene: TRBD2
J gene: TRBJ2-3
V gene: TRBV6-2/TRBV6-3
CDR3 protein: CASSYSSGGSTDTQYF
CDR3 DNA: TGTGCCAGCAGTTATTCAAGCGGGGGGTCGACAGATACGCAGTATTTT

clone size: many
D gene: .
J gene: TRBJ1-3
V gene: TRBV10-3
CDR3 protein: CAISESAGSGNTIYF
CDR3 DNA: TGTGCCATCAGTGAGTCGGCGGGTTCTGGAAACACCATATATTTT

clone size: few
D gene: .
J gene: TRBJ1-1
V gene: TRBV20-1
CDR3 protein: CSAPPGGNTEAFF
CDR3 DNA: TGCAGTGCGCCCCCCGGAGGGAACACTGAAGCTTTCTTT